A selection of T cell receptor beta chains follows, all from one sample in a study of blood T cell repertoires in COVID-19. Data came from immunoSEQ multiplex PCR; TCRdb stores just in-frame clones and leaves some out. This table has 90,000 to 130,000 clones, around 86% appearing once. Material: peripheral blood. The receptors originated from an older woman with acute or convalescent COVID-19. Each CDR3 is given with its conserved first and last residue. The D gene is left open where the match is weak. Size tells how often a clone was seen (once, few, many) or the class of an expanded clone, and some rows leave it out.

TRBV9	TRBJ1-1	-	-	CASSSGAAGRDTEAFF	TGTGCCAGCAGCTCTGGTGCGGCAGGGAGGGACACTGAAGCTTTCTTT
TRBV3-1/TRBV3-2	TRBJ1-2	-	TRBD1	CASSQTGDYGYTF	TGTGCCAGCAGCCAAACAGGGGACTATGGCTACACCTTC
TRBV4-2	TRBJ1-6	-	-	CASSQVGGKRVDSPLHF	TGTGCCAGCAGCCAAGTAGGAGGGAAAAGGGTAGATTCACCCCTCCACTTT
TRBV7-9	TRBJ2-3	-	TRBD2	CASSFILAGDYSTDTQYF	TGTGCCAGCAGCTTCATACTAGCGGGGGATTATAGCACAGATACGCAGTATTTT
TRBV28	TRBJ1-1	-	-	CAIRRVTEAFF	TGTGCCATCCGGAGGGTAACTGAAGCTTTCTTT
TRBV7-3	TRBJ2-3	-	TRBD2	CATGRGSRTDTQYF	TGTGCCACCGGGAGGGGGAGTCGAACAGATACGCAGTATTTT
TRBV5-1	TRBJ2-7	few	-	CASSPGSQRTSYEQYF	TGCGCCAGCAGCCCGGGGTCCCAGAGAACCTCCTACGAGCAGTACTTC
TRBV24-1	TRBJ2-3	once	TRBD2	CATSDPSLAGGIDTQYF	TGTGCCACCAGTGACCCCTCGTTAGCGGGGGGTATAGATACGCAGTATTTT
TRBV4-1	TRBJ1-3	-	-	CASSQGAASNSGNTIYF	TGCGCCAGCAGCCAAGGGGCAGCTTCCAACTCTGGAAACACCATATATTTT
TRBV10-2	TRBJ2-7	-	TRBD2	CASSEIAGEVLYEQYF	TGCGCCAGCAGCGAAATAGCGGGAGAAGTTCTATACGAGCAGTACTTC
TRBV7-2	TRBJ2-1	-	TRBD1	CASSLDRGPYNEQFF	TGTGCCAGCAGCTTGGACAGGGGCCCCTACAATGAGCAGTTCTTC
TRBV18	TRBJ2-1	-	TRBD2	CASSPSKGLAVIYNEQFF	TGTGCCAGCTCACCAAGTAAGGGGCTAGCGGTGATTTACAATGAGCAGTTCTTC
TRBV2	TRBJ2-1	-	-	CASRGYLATYNEQFF	TGTGCCAGCAGAGGCTATCTAGCGACCTACAATGAGCAGTTCTTC
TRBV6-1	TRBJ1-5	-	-	CASSFGQINQPQHF	TGTGCCAGCAGCTTCGGACAGATCAATCAGCCCCAGCATTTT
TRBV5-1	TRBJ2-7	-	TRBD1	CASSNTGGYEQYF	TGCGCCAGCAGCAACACAGGGGGCTACGAGCAGTACTTC
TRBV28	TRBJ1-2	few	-	CASSLLSQFDYGYTF	TGTGCCAGCAGTTTGTTGTCCCAGTTTGACTATGGCTACACCTTC
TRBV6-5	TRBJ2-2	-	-	CASIRDMNTGELFF	TGTGCCAGCATTAGGGACATGAACACCGGGGAGCTGTTTTTT
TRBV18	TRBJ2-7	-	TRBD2	CASSLSAGGPDEQYF	TGTGCCAGCTCACTATCAGCGGGAGGGCCTGACGAGCAGTACTTC
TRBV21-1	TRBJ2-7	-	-	CASRAWRRYEQYF	TGTGCCAGCAGAGCGTGGCGCCGCTACGAGCAGTACTTC
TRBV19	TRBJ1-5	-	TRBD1	CASSTNGNRGDQPQHF	TGTGCCAGTAGTACCAACGGAAACAGGGGGGATCAGCCCCAGCATTTT
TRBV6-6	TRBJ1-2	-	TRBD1	CASSLYGTGAGGYTF	TGTGCCAGCAGTCTATACGGGACAGGGGCAGGTGGCTACACCTTC
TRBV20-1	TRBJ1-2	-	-	CSASEGADGYTF	TGCAGTGCTAGTGAAGGGGCGGATGGCTACACCTTC
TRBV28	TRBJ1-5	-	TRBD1	CASRPGQDSNQPQHF	TGTGCCAGCAGACCGGGACAGGATAGCAATCAGCCCCAGCATTTT
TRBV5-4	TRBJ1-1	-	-	CASSLAVLNTEAFF	TGTGCCAGCAGCTTGGCGGTACTGAACACTGAAGCTTTCTTT
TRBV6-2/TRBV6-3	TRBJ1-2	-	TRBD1	CASSYDNRGYGYTF	TGTGCCAGCAGTTATGATAACAGGGGTTATGGCTACACCTTC
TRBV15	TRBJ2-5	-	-	CATSSFREGRETQYF	TGTGCCACCAGCTCATTTCGGGAAGGTCGGGAGACCCAGTACTTC
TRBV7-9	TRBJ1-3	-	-	CASSLTDSGNTIYF	TGTGCCAGCAGCCTGACAGACTCTGGAAACACCATATATTTT
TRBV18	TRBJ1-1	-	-	CASSLSQGSTEAFF	TGTGCCAGCTCCTTGTCACAGGGTAGCACTGAAGCTTTCTTT
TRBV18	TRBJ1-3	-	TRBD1	CASSPRTGDRSGNTIYF	TGTGCCAGCTCACCGCGGACAGGGGACCGCTCTGGAAACACCATATATTTT
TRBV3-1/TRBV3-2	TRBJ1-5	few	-	CASSQDFGYVLNQPQHF	TGTGCCAGCAGCCAAGACTTCGGGTACGTACTCAATCAGCCCCAGCATTTT
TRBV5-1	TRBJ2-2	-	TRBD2	CASSLAGTSGYTGELFF	TGCGCCAGCAGCTTGGCCGGGACTAGCGGGTACACCGGGGAGCTGTTTTTT
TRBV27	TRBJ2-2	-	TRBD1	CASSLERPSRGFNGELFF	TGTGCCAGCAGTTTAGAGAGACCGTCCAGGGGGTTCAACGGGGAGCTGTTTTTT
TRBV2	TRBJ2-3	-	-	CASLANYFGTQYF	TGTGCCAGCCTTGCAAACTACTTCGGGACGCAGTATTTT
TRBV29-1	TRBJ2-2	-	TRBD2	CSTRNTPGTSGGAGGELFF	TGCAGCACGCGTAACACCCCCGGGACTAGCGGGGGGGCCGGCGGGGAGCTGTTTTTT
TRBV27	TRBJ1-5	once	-	CASSLLNLMLGNQPQHF	TGTGCCAGCAGTTTATTAAACCTAATGTTGGGCAATCAGCCCCAGCATTTT
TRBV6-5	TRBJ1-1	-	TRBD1	CASSYTDRATEAFF	TGTGCCAGCAGTTACACGGACAGGGCCACTGAAGCTTTCTTT
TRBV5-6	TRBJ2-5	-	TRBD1	CASSRGTGPQETQYF	TGTGCCAGCAGCCGCGGGACAGGGCCCCAAGAGACCCAGTACTTC
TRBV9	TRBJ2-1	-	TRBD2	CASSVAGTTSYNEQFF	TGTGCCAGCAGCGTAGCCGGGACTACATCCTACAATGAGCAGTTCTTC
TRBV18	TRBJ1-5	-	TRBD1	CASSPGTGDQPQHF	TGTGCCAGCTCACCCGGGACAGGGGATCAGCCCCAGCATTTT
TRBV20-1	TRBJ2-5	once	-	CSASTPRDQYF	TGCAGTGCTTCGACCCCGAGGGACCAGTACTTC
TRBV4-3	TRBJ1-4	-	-	CASSQVGGGGGNEKLFF	TGCGCCAGCAGCCAAGTTGGAGGCGGGGGGGGTAATGAAAAACTGTTTTTT
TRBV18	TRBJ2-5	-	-	CASSPAPGETQYF	TGTGCCAGCTCACCGGCCCCGGGAGAGACCCAGTACTTC
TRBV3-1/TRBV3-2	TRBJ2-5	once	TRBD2	CASISGKLSGGAFRETQYF	TGTGCCAGCATTTCCGGGAAACTCAGCGGGGGGGCATTCCGGGAGACCCAGTACTTC
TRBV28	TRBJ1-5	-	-	CASSARGYSNQPQHF	TGTGCCAGCAGCGCCCGAGGCTATAGCAATCAGCCCCAGCATTTT
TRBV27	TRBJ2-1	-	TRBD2	CASSPGLAVYNEQFF	TGTGCCAGCAGTCCTGGCCTAGCGGTCTACAATGAGCAGTTCTTC
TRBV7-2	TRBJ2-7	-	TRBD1	CASSLVQDRADEQYF	TGTGCCAGCAGCTTAGTCCAGGACAGGGCGGACGAGCAGTACTTC
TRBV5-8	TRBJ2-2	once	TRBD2	CASSLGLAGDTGELFF	TGTGCCAGCAGCCTCGGACTAGCGGGAGACACCGGGGAGCTGTTTTTT
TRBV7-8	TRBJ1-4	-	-	CASSLNRWSEKLFF	TGTGCCAGCAGCTTAAACAGGTGGAGTGAAAAACTGTTTTTT
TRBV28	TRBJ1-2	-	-	CASGSTGSGYTF	TGTGCCAGCGGATCAACAGGGTCTGGCTACACCTTC
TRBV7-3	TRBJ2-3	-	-	CASSAGGVNTQYF	TGTGCCAGCAGCGCAGGCGGGGTAAATACGCAGTATTTT
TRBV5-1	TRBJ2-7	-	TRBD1	CASRRGDSTIYEQYF	TGCGCCAGCAGACGTGGGGACAGTACCATCTACGAGCAGTACTTC
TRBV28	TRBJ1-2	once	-	CASSRVMTAQPTINYGYTF	TGTGCCAGCTCTAGGGTCATGACAGCCCAGCCTACTATTAACTATGGCTACACCTTC
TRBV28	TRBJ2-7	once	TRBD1	CASSPPGTGKGEQYF	TGTGCCAGCAGTCCTCCCGGGACAGGGAAGGGAGAGCAGTACTTC
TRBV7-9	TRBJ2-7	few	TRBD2	CASSLLAGGFYEQYF	TGTGCCAGCAGCTTGCTAGCGGGAGGGTTCTACGAGCAGTACTTC
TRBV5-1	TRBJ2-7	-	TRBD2	CASSTPERGVYVQYF	TGCGCCAGCAGCACGCCTGAGCGGGGGGTCTACGTGCAGTACTTC
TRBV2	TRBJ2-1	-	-	CASTGELEVLGNEQFF	TGTGCCAGCACTGGGGAACTAGAGGTCTTGGGCAATGAGCAGTTCTTC
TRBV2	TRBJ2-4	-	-	CASRGQQVQAKNIQYF	TGTGCCAGCAGAGGACAACAGGTACAAGCCAAAAACATTCAGTACTTC